This TCR beta chain was sequenced for a study of blood T cell repertoires in COVID-19. The length of the CDR3 is 14 residues. The germline V and J ends were trimmed by 1 base and 3 bases, with 7 bases remaining between them. Germline CDR1 reads SGDLS; CDR2 reads YYNGEE. Data came from immunoSEQ multiplex PCR; TCRdb stores just in-frame clones and leaves some out. This repertoire shows 120,000 to 150,000 clones, approximately 84% found once; its top ten account for 2% to 3%. The chain employs TRBV9 and TRBJ2-2; D is unclear. The material sequenced was peripheral blood. The TCR comes from a human donor with acute or convalescent COVID-19. The donor label of this sample is uncertain. The CDR3 coding sequence is TGTGCCAGCAGCGTAAACCCAGACACCGGGGAGCTGTTTTTT. It encodes CASSVNPDTGELFF.